These 26 T cell receptor beta chains were all obtained from the same sample, sequenced in a study of brain T cells in children with intractable seizures. TCRdb's copy holds only in-frame clones and misses some; the assay was immunoSEQ multiplex PCR. The data hold 65,000 to 85,000 clones, with about 93% observed a single time. The material was peripheral blood, obtained at surgery. The receptor set was obtained from a boy in the first two years of life with tuberous sclerosis and intractable seizures.

The rearrangement uses TRBV7-9 and TRBJ2-6; 8 nucleotides agree with TRBD1. Germline V gene lookup returns CDR1 SEHNR and CDR2 FQNEAQ (reference sequence). Trimming at V came to 5 bases and at J to 1 base, leaving 4 bases not matched to a gene. This CDR3 contains 16 residues. CDR3 DNA: TGTGCCAGCAGCCCAGGACAGGGATCTGGGGCCAACGTCCTGACTTTC. Its protein is CASSPGQGSGANVLTF.

Only a few counts were recorded for this clone. The chain recombines TRBV19 with TRBJ1-6; tentatively, D is TRBD1 (6 bases). The CDR3 runs to 16 residues. Germline V gene data show CDR1 as LNHDA and CDR2 as SQIVND (reference sequence). The V and J ends lost 3 bases and 8 bases respectively, with 17 bases between them. CDR3 nucleotide sequence: TGTGCCAGTAGTATCGGGTTAGACCCAGGGGATTCACCCCTCCACTTT. Its protein product is CASSIGLDPGDSPLHF.

The CDR3 region has the DNA TGTGCCAGCAGCGACAGCGTGAACACTGAAGCTTTCTTT. Translated: CASSDSVNTEAFF. The chain uses TRBV2 and TRBJ1-1; D possibly corresponds to TRBD1 (5 bases). CDR1 and CDR2 (germline): SNHLY, FYNNEI. V lost 6 bases and J lost 0, with 8 bases in between. This CDR3 is built from 13 residues.

This chain links TRBV14 with TRBJ2-7; either TRBD1 or TRBD2 may fit D (5 bases each). V gave up 4 bases and J gave up 1 base, with 14 bases separating them. Germline CDR1 SGHDN, CDR2 FVKESK. The CDR3 has 15 amino acids. CDR3 bases: TGTGCCAGCAGCCCTCTCGGGACCGGATCCTACGAGCAGTACTTC. Translated: CASSPLGTGSYEQYF.

This rearrangement joins TRBV7-3 to TRBJ2-1; no definite D call. The CDR3 covers 15 residues. Germline values: CDR1 SGHTA, CDR2 FQGTGA. V was clipped by 5 bases and J by 7 bases, with 18 bases between them. CDR3 DNA: TGTGCCAGCAGCCAAACAGTCCGGGCCTTAAATGAGCAGTTCTTC. It is translated as CASSQTVRALNEQFF.

The J gene is TRBJ2-6, the V gene TRBV6-5, with unresolved D. The CDR3 consists of 15 residues. CDR1 and CDR2 from the germline V gene are MNHEY and SVGAGI. Trimming removed 2 bases at V and 0 bases at J, with 5 bases between. The DNA for the CDR3 is TGTGCCAGCAGTTACGCCAGCTCTGGGGCCAACGTCCTGACTTTC. Its translation: CASSYASSGANVLTF.

This clone came up once. The V gene is TRBV5-6, the J gene TRBJ2-7; weak D call: TRBD1 (7 bases). The V gene's germline CDR1 is SGHDT and CDR2 YYEEEE. Trimming removed 2 bases from V and 3 bases from J, with 15 bases in between. There are 15 residues in the CDR3. CDR3 in DNA: TGTGCCAGCAGCTTCTGGGTCAGGGGGGACTACGAGCAGTACTTC. Translation gives CASSFWVRGDYEQYF.

The chain couples TRBV11-2 to TRBJ2-3; D is uncertain. The CDR3 has 12 amino acids. V was shortened by 7 bases and J by 6 bases, with 11 bases between the two germline ends. The V gene's germline CDR1 is SGHAT and CDR2 FQNNGV. The CDR3 protein is CASNVAQDTQYF. The CDR3 region has the DNA TGTGCCAGCAACGTCGCCCAGGATACGCAGTATTTT. The variable domain in full, with the rest retrieved from reference TRBV11-2 and TRBJ2-3, is EAGVAQSPRYKIIEKRQSVAFWCNPISGHATLYWYQQILGQGPKLLIQFQNNGVVDDSQLPKDRFSAERLKGVDSTLKIQPAKLEDSAVYLCASNVAQDTQYFGPGTRLTVL.

The chain is built from TRBV5-4 and TRBJ2-5; 11 bases fit TRBD1. Germline CDR1 is SGHNT and CDR2 is YYREEE (reference sequence). Germline trimming cut 4 bases from V and 4 bases from J; bases unmatched to any gene: 3. There are 14 residues in the CDR3. In DNA form, the CDR3 reads TGTGCCAGCAGCCCCGGGACAGGGGGAGAGACCCAGTACTTC. Protein: CASSPGTGGETQYF.

The rearrangement links TRBV13 to TRBJ2-7; no firm D call. The V and J ends lost 0 bases and 2 bases respectively, with 2 bases between them. The CDR3 is 12 amino acids. Germline CDR1 PRHDT, CDR2 FYEKMQ (reference sequence). DNA of the CDR3: TGTGCCAGCAGCTTAGGGGCCTACGAGCAGTACTTC. Its protein is CASSLGAYEQYF. The variable domain in full, completed from reference TRBV13 and TRBJ2-7, reads AAGVIQSPRHLIKEKRETATLKCYPIPRHDTVYWYQQGPGQDPQFLISFYEKMQSDKGSIPDRFSAQQFSDYHSELNMSSLELGDSALYFCASSLGAYEQYFGPGTRLTVT.

The chain employs TRBV24-1 and TRBJ2-5; D could derive from TRBD1 or TRBD2 (6 bases each). Trimming left V 4 bases short and J 5 bases short, with 16 bases between. The CDR3 extends over 15 amino acids. Germline lookup yields CDR1 KGHDR and CDR2 SFDVKD. CDR3 sequence (DNA): TGTGCCACCAGTGACCAGGTGCAGGGGAGGGAGACCCAGTACTTC. Its protein product is CATSDQVQGRETQYF.

V gene TRBV5-1 combines with J gene TRBJ2-7; D gene ambiguous. The germline gives CDR1 SGHRS, CDR2 YFSETQ. The CDR3 is made up of 14 amino acids. Between the trimmed V and J ends, which lost 4 bases and 2 bases, there was a span of 13 bases. The CDR3 protein is CASSRHEPTYEQYF. The CDR3 DNA follows: TGCGCCAGCAGCCGGCACGAACCCACCTACGAGCAGTACTTC.

The rearrangement links TRBV29-1 to TRBJ2-7; TRBD1 agrees at 8 bases. V lost 6 bases, J lost 6 bases, and 4 bases stayed unmatched. The CDR3 is 11 residues long. In germline, CDR1 is SQVTM, CDR2 ANQGSEA. In nucleotides, the CDR3 is TGCAGCGTAGGACAGGGAGGCGAGCAGTACTTC. As protein: CSVGQGGEQYF.

The rearrangement joins TRBV19 to TRBJ1-3; D is undetermined. Germline V lookup: CDR1 LNHDA, CDR2 SQIVND (reference sequence). This CDR3 is built from 15 residues. V lost 7 bases and J lost 1, with 14 bases in between. The CDR3 loop reads CASTPGRASGNTIYF. The CDR3 region has the DNA TGTGCCAGTACACCTGGGAGGGCTTCTGGAAACACCATATATTTT.

The rearrangement links TRBV5-1 to TRBJ2-2, with D unresolved. The V and J ends lost 4 bases and 2 bases respectively, with 6 bases between them. The CDR3 extends over 13 amino acids. CDR1 SGHRS and CDR2 YFSETQ come from the germline V gene. Here the CDR3 DNA reads TGCGCCAGCAGCCCGGTAAACACCGGGGAGCTGTTTTTT. Residues: CASSPVNTGELFF.

As DNA, the CDR3 is TGTGCCAGTAGTATCGGTCGACAGAGCTCCTATAATTCACCCCTCCACTTT. Translated: CASSIGRQSSYNSPLHF. The chain combines TRBV19 with TRBJ1-6, with D tentatively TRBD1 (5 bases). Germline V gene data show CDR1 as LNHDA and CDR2 as SQIVND (reference sequence). The CDR3 spans 17 residues. V was shortened by 3 bases and J by 0 bases, with 12 bases between the two germline ends.

The V and J genes are TRBV19 and TRBJ1-2; D is unresolved. Per germline, CDR1 LNHDA and CDR2 SQIVND (reference sequence). This CDR3 contains 13 residues. V was trimmed by 5 bases and J by 5 bases, leaving 12 bases between them. DNA of the CDR3: TGTGCCAGTAGTCTCCTACACGGGTATGGCTACACCTTC. Protein: CASSLLHGYGYTF. The entire variable domain, with the rest obtained from reference TRBV19 and TRBJ1-2, is as follows: DGGITQSPKYLFRKEGQNVTLSCEQNLNHDAMYWYRQDPGQGLRLIYYSQIVNDFQKGDIAEGYSVSREKKESFPLTVTSAQKNPTAFYLCASSLLHGYGYTFGSGTRLTVV.

The chain links TRBV28 to TRBJ1-5; D might be TRBD1 (5 bases). V was trimmed by 4 bases and J by 1 base, leaving 11 bases between them. The CDR3 loop spans 15 amino acids. Germline lookup yields CDR1 MDHEN and CDR2 SYDVKM. The CDR3 nucleotides read TGTGCCAGCAGTTCCCAGGGCTGGAGCAATCAGCCCCAGCATTTT. Its protein product is CASSSQGWSNQPQHF.

V is TRBV2 and J is TRBJ1-4; D might be TRBD1 (6 bases). This CDR3 has 14 residues. Germline V CDR1 and CDR2: SNHLY, FYNNEI. The germline V and J ends were trimmed by 11 bases and 3 bases, with 16 bases remaining between them. This CDR3 is CAGGGARANEKLFF. The CDR3 bases are TGTGCCGGCGGGGGCGCCAGGGCTAATGAAAAACTGTTTTTT. Drawing the rest from reference TRBV2 and TRBJ1-4, the complete variable domain is EPEVTQTPSHQVTQMGQEVILRCVPISNHLYFYWYRQILGQKVEFLVSFYNNEISEKSEIFDDQFSVERPDGSNFTLKIRSTKLEDSAMYFCAGGGARANEKLFFGSGTQLSVL.

This clone occurred a few times. The V call is TRBV2, the J call TRBJ1-6, with D unclear. The germline CDR1 and CDR2 sequences are SNHLY and FYNNEI. V was pared by 4 bases and J by 5 bases, with 6 bases between. CDR3 size: 13 residues. Written as DNA, the CDR3 is TGTGCCAGCAGTGCCGACAATAATTCACCCCTCCACTTT. This encodes CASSADNNSPLHF.

This chain uses TRBV11-1 with TRBJ2-5; tentative D call: TRBD2 (5 bases). The germline CDR1 and CDR2 sequences are SGHAT and FQDESV (reference sequence). Trimming shortened V by 4 bases and J by 4 bases, and 10 bases separated the two germline ends. The CDR3 extends over 13 amino acids. The CDR3 is CASSSDYGETQYF. In DNA form, the CDR3 reads TGTGCCAGCAGCTCTGACTATGGAGAGACCCAGTACTTC.

The genes are TRBV27 and TRBJ1-2, with 8 bases that match TRBD1. The CDR3 consists of 13 residues. The V gene end was trimmed by 4 bases and the J gene end by 2 bases; junction bases not matched to a gene: 0. The germline V gene encodes CDR1 MNHEY and CDR2 SMNVEV (reference sequence). DNA for the CDR3: TGTGCCAGCAGTTACAGGGGGAACTATGGCTACACCTTC. Translation gives CASSYRGNYGYTF.

J is TRBJ1-2 and V is TRBV5-5; no clear D. Germline assignment: CDR1 SGHKS and CDR2 YYEKEE (reference sequence). The CDR3 loop spans 14 amino acids. Trimming removed 4 bases from V and 2 bases from J, with 12 bases in between. The CDR3 DNA reads TGTGCCAGCAGCACGGACCCGGTAAACTATGGCTACACCTTC. Translating gives CASSTDPVNYGYTF.

This clone was recorded once. The V gene is TRBV28, the J gene TRBJ2-5, with D uncertain. Trimming pared 6 bases from V and 2 bases from J, leaving 16 bases between. In germline, CDR1 is MDHEN, CDR2 SYDVKM. The length of the CDR3 is 15 residues. For the CDR3, the DNA is TGTGCCAGCAGCTCAAGGGAAGGATTGCAAGAGACCCAGTACTTC. As protein: CASSSREGLQETQYF.

The chain has TRBV7-9 and TRBJ1-4, with TRBD1 matching over 7 bases. The CDR3 consists of 15 residues. V lost 6 bases and J lost 1; bases outside the gene matches: 5. In germline, CDR1 is SEHNR, CDR2 FQNEAQ (reference sequence). The CDR3 bases are TGTGCCAGCAGTCCGACAGGGCAAACTAATGAAAAACTGTTTTTT. This sequence encodes CASSPTGQTNEKLFF.

The chain carries TRBV11-3 and TRBJ2-5, with 11 bases aligning to TRBD2. The CDR3 is made up of 15 amino acids. J gave up 5 bases and V 3 bases, and 5 bases lay outside the gene matches. CDR1 is SGHNT, CDR2 YENEEA, per germline. The CDR3 DNA sequence: TGTGCCAGCAGCTTTCTAGCGGGAGGTGGTGAGACCCAGTACTTC. The encoded protein is CASSFLAGGGETQYF.